This TCR beta chain is from a study of graft-versus-host responses after intestinal transplantation. Study as a whole: The whole recipient group had anti-thymocyte globulin induction followed by tacrolimus and steroids for three to four years.

V was clipped by 10 bases and J by 10 bases, with 16 bases between them. Germline V gene data show CDR1 as LNHDA and CDR2 as SQIVND (reference sequence). The CDR3 has 11 amino acids. Assay: immunoSEQ multiplex PCR; the TCRdb copy retains only in-frame clones and omits some. The sample shows under 100,000 clones, approximately 92% of them seen only once. This clone is a singleton in its sample. The antigen is not known. Findings of the study overall: GvH clones turned up in recipient marrow; some had shown up first in ileum or blood. Early post-transplant declines in HvG were associated with peak levels of circulating GvH clones. The study found high graft-versus-host to host-versus-graft clonal ratios in allografts of patients with graft-donor T cell macrochimerism.

Material: unstimulated CD8+ T cells sorted from spleen or lymph node cells, obtained before transplant. The receptor's source is a human donor who was the organ donor for an intestinal transplant. The chain couples TRBV19 to TRBJ1-1, with TRBD1 as a possible D gene (6 bases). Here the CDR3 DNA reads TGTGCCACCCTATGGGGGGGCATAGCTTTCTTT. Translation: CATLWGGIAFF. The complete variable domain, with remaining parts taken from reference TRBV19 and TRBJ1-1, reads DGGITQSPKYLFRKEGQNVTLSCEQNLNHDAMYWYRQDPGQGLRLIYYSQIVNDFQKGDIAEGYSVSREKKESFPLTVTSAQKNPTAFYLCATLWGGIAFFGQGTRLTVV.